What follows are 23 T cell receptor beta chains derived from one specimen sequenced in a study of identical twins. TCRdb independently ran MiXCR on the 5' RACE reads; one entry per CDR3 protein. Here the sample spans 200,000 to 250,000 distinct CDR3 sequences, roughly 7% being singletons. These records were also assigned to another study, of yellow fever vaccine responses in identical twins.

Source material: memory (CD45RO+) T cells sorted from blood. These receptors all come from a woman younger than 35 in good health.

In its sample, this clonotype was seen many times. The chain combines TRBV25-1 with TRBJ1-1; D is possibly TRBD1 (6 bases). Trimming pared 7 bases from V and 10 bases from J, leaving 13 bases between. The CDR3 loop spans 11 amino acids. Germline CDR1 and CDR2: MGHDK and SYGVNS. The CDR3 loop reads CASTGQTRAFF. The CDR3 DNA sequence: TGTGCCAGCACAGGACAGACCCGAGCTTTCTTT. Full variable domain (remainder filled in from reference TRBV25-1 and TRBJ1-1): EADIYQTPRYLVIGTGKKITLECSQTMGHDKMYWYQQDPGMELHLIHYSYGVNSTEKGDLSSESTVSRIRTEHFPLTLESARPSHTSQYLCASTGQTRAFFGQGTRLTVV.

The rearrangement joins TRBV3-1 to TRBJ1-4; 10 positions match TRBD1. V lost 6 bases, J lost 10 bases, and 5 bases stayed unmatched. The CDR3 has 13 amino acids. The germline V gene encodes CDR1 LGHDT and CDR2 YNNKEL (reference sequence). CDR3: CASRPGQGGKLFF. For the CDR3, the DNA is TGTGCCAGCAGACCCGGACAGGGGGGAAAACTGTTTTTT.

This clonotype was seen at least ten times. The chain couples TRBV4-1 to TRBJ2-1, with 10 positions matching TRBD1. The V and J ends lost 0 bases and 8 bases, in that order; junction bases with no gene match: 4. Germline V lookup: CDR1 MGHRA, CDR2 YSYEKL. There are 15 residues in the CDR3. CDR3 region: CASSQEGTGVDEQFF. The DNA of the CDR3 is TGCGCCAGCAGCCAAGAGGGGACAGGGGTGGATGAGCAGTTCTTC.

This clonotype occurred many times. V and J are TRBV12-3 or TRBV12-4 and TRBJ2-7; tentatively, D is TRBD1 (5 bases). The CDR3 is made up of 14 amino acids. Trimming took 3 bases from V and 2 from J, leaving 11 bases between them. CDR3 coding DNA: TGTGCCAGCAGTTTCGGCAGGGCCGCCTACGAGCAGTACTTC. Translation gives CASSFGRAAYEQYF.

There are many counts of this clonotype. CDR3 amino acids: CSGNRVVETQYF. Here the CDR3 DNA reads TGCAGTGGGAATCGGGTGGTAGAGACCCAGTACTTC. The rearrangement joins TRBV20-1 to TRBJ2-5, with no clear D. CDR3 size: 12 residues. Per germline, CDR1 DFQATT and CDR2 SNEGSKA (reference sequence). With 7 bases removed from V and 4 bases from J, the gap between germline ends came to 13 bases.

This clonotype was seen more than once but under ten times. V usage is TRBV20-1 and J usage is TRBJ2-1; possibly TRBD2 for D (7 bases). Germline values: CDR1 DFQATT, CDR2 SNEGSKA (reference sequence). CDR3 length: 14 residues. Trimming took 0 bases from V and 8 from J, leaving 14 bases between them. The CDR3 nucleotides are TGCAGTGCTAGAGATAGGCGCGGGGGCGATGAGCAGTTCTTC. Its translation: CSARDRRGGDEQFF.

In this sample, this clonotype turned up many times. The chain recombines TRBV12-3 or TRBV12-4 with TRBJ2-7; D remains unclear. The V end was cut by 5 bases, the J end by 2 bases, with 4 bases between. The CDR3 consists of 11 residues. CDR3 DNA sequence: TGTGCCAGCAGTACCCCCTACGAGCAGTACTTC. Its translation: CASSTPYEQYF.

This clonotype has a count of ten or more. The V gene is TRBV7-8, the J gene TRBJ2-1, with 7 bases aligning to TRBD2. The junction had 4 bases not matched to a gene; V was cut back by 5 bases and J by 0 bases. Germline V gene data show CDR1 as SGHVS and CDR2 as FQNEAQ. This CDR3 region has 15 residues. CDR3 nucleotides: TGTGCCAGCAGCCCCGGGACTAACTCCTACAATGAGCAGTTCTTC. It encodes CASSPGTNSYNEQFF. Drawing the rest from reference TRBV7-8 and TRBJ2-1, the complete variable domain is GAGVSQSPRYKVAKRGQDVALRCDPISGHVSLFWYQQALGQGPEFLTYFQNEAQLDKSGLPSDRFFAERPEGSVSTLKIQRTQQEDSAVYLCASSPGTNSYNEQFFGPGTRLTVL.

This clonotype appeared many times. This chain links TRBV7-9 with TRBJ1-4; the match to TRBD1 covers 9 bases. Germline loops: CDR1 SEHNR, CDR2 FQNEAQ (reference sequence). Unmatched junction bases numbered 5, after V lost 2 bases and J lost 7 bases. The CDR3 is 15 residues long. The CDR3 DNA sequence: TGTGCCAGCAGCTTAAAACAGGGGGCGGCTGAAAAACTGTTTTTT. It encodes CASSLKQGAAEKLFF.

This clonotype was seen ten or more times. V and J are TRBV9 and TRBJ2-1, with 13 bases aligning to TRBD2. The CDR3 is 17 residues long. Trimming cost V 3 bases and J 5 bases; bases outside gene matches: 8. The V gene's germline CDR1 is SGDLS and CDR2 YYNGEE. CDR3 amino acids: CASSARTSGGFDNEQFF. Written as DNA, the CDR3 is TGTGCCAGCAGCGCCCGGACTAGCGGGGGTTTTGACAATGAGCAGTTCTTC.

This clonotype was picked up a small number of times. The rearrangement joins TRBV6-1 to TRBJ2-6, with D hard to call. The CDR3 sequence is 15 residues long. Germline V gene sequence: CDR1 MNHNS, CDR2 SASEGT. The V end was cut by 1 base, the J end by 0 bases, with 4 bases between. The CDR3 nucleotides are TGTGCCAGCAGTGAAGGTAGCTCTGGGGCCAACGTCCTGACTTTC. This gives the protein CASSEGSSGANVLTF.

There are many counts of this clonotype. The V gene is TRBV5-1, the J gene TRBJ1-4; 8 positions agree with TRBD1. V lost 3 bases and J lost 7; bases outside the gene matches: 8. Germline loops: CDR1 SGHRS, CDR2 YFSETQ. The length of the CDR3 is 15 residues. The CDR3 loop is CASSYRGQGSEKLFF. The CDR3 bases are TGCGCCAGCAGCTATAGAGGACAGGGTAGTGAAAAACTGTTTTTT.

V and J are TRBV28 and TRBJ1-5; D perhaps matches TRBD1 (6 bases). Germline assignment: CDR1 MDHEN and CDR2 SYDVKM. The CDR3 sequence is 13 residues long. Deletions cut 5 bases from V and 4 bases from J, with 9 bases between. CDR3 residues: CASSNRANQPQHF. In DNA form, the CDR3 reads TGTGCCAGCAGTAACAGGGCAAATCAGCCCCAGCATTTT. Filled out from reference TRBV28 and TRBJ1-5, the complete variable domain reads DVKVTQSSRYLVKRTGEKVFLECVQDMDHENMFWYRQDPGLGLRLIYFSYDVKMKEKGDIPEGYSVSREKKERFSLILESASTNQTSMYLCASSNRANQPQHFGDGTRLSIL.

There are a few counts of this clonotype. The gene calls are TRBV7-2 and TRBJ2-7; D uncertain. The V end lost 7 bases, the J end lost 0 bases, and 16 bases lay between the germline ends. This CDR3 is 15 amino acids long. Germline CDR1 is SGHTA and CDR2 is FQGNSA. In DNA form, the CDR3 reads TGTGCCAGCAATTGGGCAGCCCTCTACTCCTACGAGCAGTACGTC. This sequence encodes CASNWAALYSYEQYV.

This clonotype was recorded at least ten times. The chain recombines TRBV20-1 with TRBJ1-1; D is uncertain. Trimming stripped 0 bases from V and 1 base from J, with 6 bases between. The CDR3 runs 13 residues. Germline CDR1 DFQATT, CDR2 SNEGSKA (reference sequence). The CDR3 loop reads CSARDWANTEAFF. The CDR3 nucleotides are TGCAGTGCTAGAGATTGGGCGAACACTGAAGCTTTCTTT.

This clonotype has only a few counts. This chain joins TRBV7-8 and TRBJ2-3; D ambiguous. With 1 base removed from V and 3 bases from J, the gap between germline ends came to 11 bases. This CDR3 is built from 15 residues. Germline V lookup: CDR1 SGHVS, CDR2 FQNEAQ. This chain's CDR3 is CASSLVVQRTDTQYF. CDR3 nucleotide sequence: TGTGCCAGCAGCTTAGTAGTACAGCGTACAGATACGCAGTATTTT.

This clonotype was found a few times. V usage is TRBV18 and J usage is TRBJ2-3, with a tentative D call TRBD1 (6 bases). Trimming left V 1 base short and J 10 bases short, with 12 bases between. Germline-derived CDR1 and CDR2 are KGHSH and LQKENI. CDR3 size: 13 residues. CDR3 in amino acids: CASSPQGDTAQYF. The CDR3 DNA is TGTGCCAGCTCACCACAGGGGGATACGGCGCAGTATTTT.

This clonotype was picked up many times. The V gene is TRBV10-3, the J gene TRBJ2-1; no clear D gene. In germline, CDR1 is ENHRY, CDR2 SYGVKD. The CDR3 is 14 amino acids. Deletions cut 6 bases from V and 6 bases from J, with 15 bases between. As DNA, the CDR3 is TGTGCCATCAGCGTAGGGATGGGCAGCAATGAGCAGTTCTTC. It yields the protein CAISVGMGSNEQFF.

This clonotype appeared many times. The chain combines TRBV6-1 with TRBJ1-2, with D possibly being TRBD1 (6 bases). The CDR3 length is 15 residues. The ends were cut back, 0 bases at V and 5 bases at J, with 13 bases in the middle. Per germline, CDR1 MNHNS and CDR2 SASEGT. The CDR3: CASSEALQGVYGYTF. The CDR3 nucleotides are TGTGCCAGCAGTGAAGCCCTACAGGGAGTTTATGGCTACACCTTC.

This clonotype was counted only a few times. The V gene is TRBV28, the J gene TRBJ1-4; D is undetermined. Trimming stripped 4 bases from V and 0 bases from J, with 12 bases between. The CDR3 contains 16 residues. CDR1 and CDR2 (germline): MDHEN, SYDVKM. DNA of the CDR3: TGTGCCAGCAGTTGGGCAGGCCTTGCAACTAATGAAAAACTGTTTTTT. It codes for CASSWAGLATNEKLFF.

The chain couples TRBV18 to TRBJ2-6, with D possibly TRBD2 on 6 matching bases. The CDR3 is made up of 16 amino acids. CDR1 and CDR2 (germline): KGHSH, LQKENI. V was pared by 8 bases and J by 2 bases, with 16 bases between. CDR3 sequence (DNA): TGTGCCAGCAATAGCGGCGGGGTGCCTGGGGCCAACGTCCTGACTTTC. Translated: CASNSGGVPGANVLTF.

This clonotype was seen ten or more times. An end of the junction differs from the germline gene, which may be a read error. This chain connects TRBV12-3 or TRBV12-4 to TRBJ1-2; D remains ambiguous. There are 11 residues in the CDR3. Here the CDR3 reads CASSSGYGYTF. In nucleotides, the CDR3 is TGCGCCAGCAGCTCTGGATATGGCTACACCTTC.

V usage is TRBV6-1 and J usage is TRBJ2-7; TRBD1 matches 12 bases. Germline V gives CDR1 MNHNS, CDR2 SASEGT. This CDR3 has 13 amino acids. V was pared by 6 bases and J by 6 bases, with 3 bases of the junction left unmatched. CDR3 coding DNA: TGTGCCAGCAGCCGGGACAGGGGGCGCGAGCAGTACTTC. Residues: CASSRDRGREQYF.